This T cell receptor beta chain was sequenced in a study of cytomegalovirus exposure and HLA in healthy donors. Study background: Membership in the Caucasian-associated ancestry cluster was found for 81% of about 430 genotyped donors.

For this clone: Its antigen remains unidentified.

CDR1 SEHNR and CDR2 FQNEAQ come from the germline V gene (reference sequence). Unmatched junction bases numbered 10, after V lost 2 bases and J lost 6 bases. The CDR3 runs 15 residues. Findings of the study overall: In a later analysis, TCR beta V- and J-gene trimming showed a link to a missense DCLRE1C variant. One later analysis reportedly identified an Asian-associated ancestry cluster that showed fewer N-insertions than the roughly 640-donor mean. Some segments of the V type, notably TRBV6-2 and TRBV6-3, were excluded as indistinguishable.

The primer mix had 60 Vbeta and 13 Jbeta primers. Assay used: immunoSEQ multiplex PCR; TCRdb lists only in-frame clones, some missing. The data contain over 80,000 clones, around 84% of them singletons. The receptor comes from a woman between 40 and 55 years old in good health and CMV-seronegative. Sequenced material: PBMCs. The chain recombines TRBV7-9 with TRBJ2-7, with 7 bases aligning to TRBD2. In DNA, the CDR3 is TGTGCCAGCAGCTTATGGGGTCGACTAGCTGGCGAGCAGTACTTC. This encodes CASSLWGRLAGEQYF.